Shown below are 10 T cell receptor beta chains from a single sample sequenced in a study of spatial heterogeneity in lung cancer. TCRdb re-called the 5' RACE reads with MiXCR, one entry per CDR3 protein. The table has 60,000 or so distinct CDR3 sequences, around 6% seen once. Noted time point: sample taken at primary tumor resection. This sample comprised PBMCs, obtained at surgery. Source of these receptors: a female donor with early-stage non-small cell lung cancer.

This clonotype was found a few times. The chain uses TRBV12-3 or TRBV12-4 and TRBJ2-5; possible D gene TRBD2, 5 bases. This CDR3 is 13 amino acids long. V gave up 6 bases and J gave up 5 bases, with 13 bases separating them. The CDR3 bases are TGTGCCAGCAGCTACCCGGGCGGGGAGACCCAGTACTTC. Translation: CASSYPGGETQYF.

In this sample, this clonotype turned up many times. The genes are TRBV6-5 and TRBJ2-2; 7 positions match TRBD2. This CDR3 is built from 15 residues. V dropped 2 bases and J dropped 2; count of bases not matched to a gene: 2. Germline V gene data show CDR1 as MNHEY and CDR2 as SVGAGI. The chain's CDR3 is CASSYRGSNTGELFF. The DNA of the CDR3 is TGTGCCAGCAGTTACCGCGGGAGCAACACCGGGGAGCTGTTTTTT.

The CDR3 nucleotides are TGTGCCAGCAGCTCCGAGACAGGGGGTGCTACAGATACGCAGTATTTT. Translation gives CASSSETGGATDTQYF. The V call is TRBV7-3, the J call TRBJ2-3; 9 bases map to TRBD1. With 4 bases clipped from V and 3 bases from J, the junction kept 8 bases outside the gene matches. The CDR3 is made up of 16 amino acids. Germline values: CDR1 SGHTA, CDR2 FQGTGA. Full variable domain (missing parts from reference TRBV7-3 and TRBJ2-3): GAGVSQTPSNKVTEKGKYVELRCDPISGHTALYWYRQSLGQGPEFLIYFQGTGAADDSGLPNDRFFAVRPEGSVSTLKIQRTERGDSAVYLCASSSETGGATDTQYFGPGTRLTVL.

This clonotype came up many times. This chain connects TRBV29-1 to TRBJ2-3, with no clear D. V gave up 0 bases and J gave up 2 bases, with 9 bases separating them. CDR3 length: 14 residues. Germline-derived CDR1 and CDR2 are SQVTM and ANQGSEA. The CDR3 region has the DNA TGCAGCGTTGAAGACCCTCGCCACACAGATACGCAGTATTTT. Translating gives CSVEDPRHTDTQYF.

This clonotype was seen repeatedly, ten times or more. CDR3 nucleotide sequence: TGCAGTGCTAGAGATCGGCGGACCCAGTACTTC. Amino acids: CSARDRRTQYF. The V and J genes are TRBV20-1 and TRBJ2-5, with unresolved D. This CDR3 spans 11 amino acids. The V gene's germline CDR1 is DFQATT and CDR2 SNEGSKA (reference sequence). V lost 0 bases, J lost 7 bases, and 6 bases lay in between.

Many counts were recorded for this clonotype. The chain is built from TRBV5-1 and TRBJ2-7; TRBD2 agrees at 10 bases. CDR1 is SGHRS and CDR2 is YFSETQ in the germline V gene. V gave up 4 bases and J gave up 0 bases; unmatched junction bases: 7. This CDR3 is built from 16 residues. This CDR3 is CASSAGTSAFSYEQYF. CDR3 DNA: TGCGCCAGCAGCGCGGGGACTAGCGCCTTCTCCTACGAGCAGTACTTC.

This clonotype was counted between two and nine times. The gene calls are TRBV5-1 and TRBJ1-4, with D unclear. The CDR3 sequence is 16 residues long. Germline lookup yields CDR1 SGHRS and CDR2 YFSETQ. V was pared by 0 bases and J by 7 bases, with 16 bases between. The CDR3 protein is CASSLAFPGSSEKLFF. The CDR3 DNA follows: TGCGCCAGCAGCTTGGCCTTTCCAGGTAGTAGTGAAAAACTGTTTTTT.

The count of this clonotype is one. A read error may be the cause here, since a much bigger clone is one base away. The chain combines TRBV29-1 with TRBJ2-1, with 8 bases identical to TRBD2. Judging by the DNA end, TRBJ2-7 fits better; the J call may be wrong. The CDR3 has 16 amino acids. The germline CDR1 and CDR2 sequences are SQVTM and ANQGSEA. CDR3 residues: CSATDTRTSSYNEQYF. CDR3 coding DNA: TGCAGCGCCACCGATACTAGGACTAGCAGCTACAATGAGCAGTACTTC.

This clonotype was observed at least ten times. The chain has TRBV28 and TRBJ1-6; D might be TRBD1 (6 bases). Trimming shortened V by 6 bases and J by 3 bases, and 15 bases separated the two germline ends. Germline CDR1 MDHEN, CDR2 SYDVKM. This CDR3 region has 16 residues. The CDR3 sequence is CASSLPDSLYNSPLHF. CDR3 DNA: TGTGCCAGCAGCCTGCCGGACAGCCTCTATAATTCACCCCTCCACTTT.

This clonotype was counted at least ten times. This chain joins TRBV5-1 and TRBJ1-2; no reliable D call. The CDR3 sequence is 14 residues long. V gave up 4 bases and J gave up 4 bases, with 14 bases separating them. CDR1 is SGHRS and CDR2 is YFSETQ in the germline V gene. The CDR3 sequence is CASSARHSLYGYTF. CDR3 nucleotide sequence: TGCGCCAGCAGCGCCCGACATTCCCTCTATGGCTACACCTTC.